This TCR beta chain was obtained from a study of blood T cells in healthy people across ages. Primers used in a second PCR of roughly 6 to 12 cycles were a sample-barcoded 5' primer and a J-beta primer mix. MiXCR, applied by TCRdb to the 5' RACE reads, yields one record per CDR3 protein. This table has around 2 million distinct CDR3 sequences, 30% to 40% appearing once. This clonotype appeared a few times. The sequenced sample was blood. The receptor was isolated from a human donor in good health.

The CDR3 sequence: CASSLGDRTQETQYF. The CDR3 nucleotides are TGTGCCAGCAGCTTAGGGGACAGGACCCAAGAGACCCAGTACTTC. This sequence joins TRBV7-9 and TRBJ2-5; 8 bases agree with TRBD1. Trimming removed 1 base from V and 1 base from J; junction bases left unmatched: 2. The CDR3 covers 15 residues. CDR1 is SEHNR, CDR2 FQNEAQ, per germline (reference sequence). The full variable domain, with the rest looked up from reference TRBV7-9 and TRBJ2-5, is DTGVSQNPRHKITKRGQNVTFRCDPISEHNRLYWYRQTLGQGPEFLTYFQNEAQLEKSRLLSDRFSAERPKGSFSTLEIQRTEQGDSAMYLCASSLGDRTQETQYFGPGTRLLVL.